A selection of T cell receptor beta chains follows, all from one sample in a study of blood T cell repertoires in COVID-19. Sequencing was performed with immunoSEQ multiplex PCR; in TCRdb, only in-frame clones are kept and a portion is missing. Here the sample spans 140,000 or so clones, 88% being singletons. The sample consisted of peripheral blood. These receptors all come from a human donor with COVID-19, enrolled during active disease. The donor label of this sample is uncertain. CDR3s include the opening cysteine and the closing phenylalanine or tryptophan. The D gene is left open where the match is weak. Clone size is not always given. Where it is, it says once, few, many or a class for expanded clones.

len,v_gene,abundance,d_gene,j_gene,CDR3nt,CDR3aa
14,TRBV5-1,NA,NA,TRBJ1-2,TGCGCCAGCAGCTACCCAAGGGAGGGCGGGGGCTACACCTTC,CASSYPREGGGYTF
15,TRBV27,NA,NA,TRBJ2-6,TGTGCCAGCAGCCGCACGGGTTCTGGGGCCAACGTCCTGACTTTC,CASSRTGSGANVLTF
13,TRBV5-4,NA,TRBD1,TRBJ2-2,TGTGCCAGCTTCGGACAGGCGACAGGGGAGCTGTTTTTT,CASFGQATGELFF
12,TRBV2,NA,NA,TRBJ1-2,TGTGCCAGCAGTGCAGGGGTGGGTGGCTACACCTTC,CASSAGVGGYTF
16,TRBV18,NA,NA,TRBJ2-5,TGTGCCAGCTCAGAATCGGGTGGCAGGGGAAGCGAGACCCAGTACTTC,CASSESGGRGSETQYF
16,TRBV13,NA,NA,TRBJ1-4,TGTGCCAGCAGCCCGACCGGACATTCAACTAATGAAAAACTGTTTTTT,CASSPTGHSTNEKLFF
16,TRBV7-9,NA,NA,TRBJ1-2,TGTGCCAGCAGCCACACACTAGGGAGTGGGTACTATGGCTACACCTTC,CASSHTLGSGYYGYTF
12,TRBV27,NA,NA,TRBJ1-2,TGTGCCAGCAGTTATTCGGACTATGGCTACACCTTC,CASSYSDYGYTF
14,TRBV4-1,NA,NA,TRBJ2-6,TGCGCCAGCAGCCAATCCGGTGGGGCCAACGTCCTGACTTTC,CASSQSGGANVLTF
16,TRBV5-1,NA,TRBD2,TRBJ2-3,TGCGCCAGCAGGGATGGCGGGAGTGTGCGCACAGATACGCAGTATTTT,CASRDGGSVRTDTQYF
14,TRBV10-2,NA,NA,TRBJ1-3,TGCGCCAGCGGAACAGGGCTTTACATGAACACCATATATTTT,CASGTGLYMNTIYF
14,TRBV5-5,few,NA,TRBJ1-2,TGTGCCAGCAGCTTGTCCGCAGGGGCTTGGGGCTACACCTTC,CASSLSAGAWGYTF
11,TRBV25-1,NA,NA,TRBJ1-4,TGTGCCAGCGGGCTTAATGAAAAACTGTTTTTT,CASGLNEKLFF
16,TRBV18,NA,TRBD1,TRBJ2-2,TGTGCCAGCTCACCACCGGGACAGGGCCCGAGGGGGGAGCTGTTTTTT,CASSPPGQGPRGELFF
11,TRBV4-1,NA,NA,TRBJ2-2,TGCGCCAGCAGCCGGGCGCGGGAGCTGTTTTTT,CASSRARELFF
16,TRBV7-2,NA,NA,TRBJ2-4,TGTGCCAGCAGCTTAGCCGTAGGGGACTCCACCAACATTCAGTACTTC,CASSLAVGDSTNIQYF
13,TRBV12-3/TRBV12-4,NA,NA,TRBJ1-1,TGTGCCAGCACTAAGACAGAGAACACTGAAGCTTTCTTT,CASTKTENTEAFF
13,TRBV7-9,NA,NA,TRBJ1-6,TGTGCCAGCAGCTTCCGCAGGGATTCACCCCTCCACTTT,CASSFRRDSPLHF
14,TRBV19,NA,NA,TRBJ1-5,TGTGCCAGTAGTACGGCCGGGACAAGTCAGCCCCAGCATTTT,CASSTAGTSQPQHF
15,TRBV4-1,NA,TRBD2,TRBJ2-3,TGCGCCAGCAGCCAAAGACTAGCGGGCACAGATACGCAGTATTTT,CASSQRLAGTDTQYF
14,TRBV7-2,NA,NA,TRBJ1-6,TGTGCCAGCAGCTTACAGGGGCAGGGTTCACCCCTCCACTTT,CASSLQGQGSPLHF
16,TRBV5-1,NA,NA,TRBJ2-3,TGCGCCAGCAGCCCCATACGTCGGAGTAGAACAGATACGCAGTATTTT,CASSPIRRSRTDTQYF
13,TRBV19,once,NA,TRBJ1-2,TGTGCCAGTAGCACAACAGGGAGCGGTGGCTACACCTTC,CASSTTGSGGYTF
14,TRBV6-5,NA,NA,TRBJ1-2,TGTGCCAGCAGTTACTCGTGGGGAGACTATGGCTACACCTTC,CASSYSWGDYGYTF
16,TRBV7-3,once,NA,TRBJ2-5,TGTGCCAGCAGCTTAACGGGAGGAGGGGAAAGGGAGACCCAGTACTTC,CASSLTGGGERETQYF
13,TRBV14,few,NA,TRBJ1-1,TGTGCCAGCAGCCAAGACGGCGGCATCGAAGCTTTCTTT,CASSQDGGIEAFF
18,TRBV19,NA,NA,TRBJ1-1,TGTGCCAGTACCAGACAAGGGGGGGTTACGGGAATGAACACTGAAGCTTTCTTT,CASTRQGGVTGMNTEAFF
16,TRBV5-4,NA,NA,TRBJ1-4,TGTGCCAGCAGCACCGGAGGCGGGTGGAATAATGAAAAACTGTTTTTT,CASSTGGGWNNEKLFF
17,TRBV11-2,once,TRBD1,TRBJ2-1,TGTGCCAGCAGCTTAGAGTCGTGGACAGGGGGGGACAATGAGCAGTTCTTC,CASSLESWTGGDNEQFF
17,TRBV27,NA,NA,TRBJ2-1,TGTGCCAGCAGTTTGTTATTCTCCGGGTCGGGCTACAATGAGCAGTTCTTC,CASSLLFSGSGYNEQFF
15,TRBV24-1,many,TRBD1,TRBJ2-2,TGTGCCACCAGTGATCAGGACAGGGACACCGGGGAGCTGTTTTTT,CATSDQDRDTGELFF
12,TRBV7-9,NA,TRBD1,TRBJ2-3,TGTGCCAGCAGCCTAGGACAGGGGACGCAGTATTTT,CASSLGQGTQYF
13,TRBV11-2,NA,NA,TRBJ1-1,TGTGCCAGCAGCTTAGGTCGGAACACTGAAGCTTTCTTT,CASSLGRNTEAFF
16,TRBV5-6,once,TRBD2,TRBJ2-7,TGTGCCAGCAGCCCCGGGGGGGGTCAGGTGCACTACGAGCAGTACTTC,CASSPGGGQVHYEQYF
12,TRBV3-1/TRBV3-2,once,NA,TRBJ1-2,TGTGCCAGCAGCCCCGGAGAGGGTGGCTACACCTTC,CASSPGEGGYTF
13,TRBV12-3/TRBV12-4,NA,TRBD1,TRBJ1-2,TGTGCCAGCAGTTTCGGGACAGGCGGTGGCTACACCTTC,CASSFGTGGGYTF
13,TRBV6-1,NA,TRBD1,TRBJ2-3,TGTGCCAGCAGTGTAACAGGGGCAGATACGCAGTATTTT,CASSVTGADTQYF
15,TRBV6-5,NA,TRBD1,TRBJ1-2,TGTGCCAGCAGTTACTCCCTAGGACAGGGCTATGGCTACACCTTC,CASSYSLGQGYGYTF
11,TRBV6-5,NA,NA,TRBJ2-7,TGTGCCAGCAGCTCCGTCTACGAGCAGTACTTC,CASSSVYEQYF
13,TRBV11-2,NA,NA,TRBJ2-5,TGTGCCAGCAGCCCCGCCGGGGGAGAGACCCAGTACTTC,CASSPAGGETQYF
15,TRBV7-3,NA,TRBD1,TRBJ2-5,TGTGCCAGCAGCCCGGGGACAGCCGAATTAGAGACCCAGTACTTC,CASSPGTAELETQYF
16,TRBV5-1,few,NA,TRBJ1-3,TGCGCCAGCAGCTTCTCAGGGGCGTCCTCTGGAAACACCATATATTTT,CASSFSGASSGNTIYF
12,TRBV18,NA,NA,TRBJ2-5,TGTGCCAGCTCGAATTCCGCGGGGACCCAGTACTTC,CASSNSAGTQYF
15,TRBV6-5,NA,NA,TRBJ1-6,TGTGCCAGCAGTTACCGCAGGGACACCCGTTCACCCCTCCACTTT,CASSYRRDTRSPLHF
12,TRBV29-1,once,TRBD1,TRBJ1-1,TGCAGCGTGGGACAGGTTTTTACTGAAGCTTTCTTT,CSVGQVFTEAFF
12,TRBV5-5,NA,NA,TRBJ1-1,TGTGCCAGCAGCTTGTTGTCTTCTGAAGCTTTCTTT,CASSLLSSEAFF
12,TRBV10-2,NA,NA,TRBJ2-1,TGCGCCAGCAGAGCGGGTCTCAATGAGCAGTTCTTC,CASRAGLNEQFF
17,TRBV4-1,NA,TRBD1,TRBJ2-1,TGCGCCAGCAGCCAAGAGGGCAGGGGGCTTGGCAACAATGAGCAGTTCTTC,CASSQEGRGLGNNEQFF
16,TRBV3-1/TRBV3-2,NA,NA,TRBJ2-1,TGTGCCAGCAGCCAAGCGTCGAGACGAGAGGGGGATGAGCAGTTCTTC,CASSQASRREGDEQFF
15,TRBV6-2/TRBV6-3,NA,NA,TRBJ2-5,TGTGCCAGCAGTTACTCGGGGGCAGACCAAGAGACCCAGTACTTC,CASSYSGADQETQYF
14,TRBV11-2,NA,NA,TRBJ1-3,TGTGCCAGCAGTCCTCAGTATTCTGGAAACACCATATATTTT,CASSPQYSGNTIYF
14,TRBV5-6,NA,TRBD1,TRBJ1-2,TGTGCCAGCGGACCGGGACAGGGGGCTTTTCGCTACACCTTC,CASGPGQGAFRYTF
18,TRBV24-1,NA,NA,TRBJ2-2,TGTGCCACCAGTGACCCCCCGGGTGCCTCATCGAACACCGGGGAGCTGTTTTTT,CATSDPPGASSNTGELFF
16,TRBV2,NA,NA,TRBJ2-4,TGTGCCAGCAGTGAAGACGGAGAAGTGACCAAAAACATTCAGTACTTC,CASSEDGEVTKNIQYF
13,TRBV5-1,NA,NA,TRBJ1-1,TGCGCCAGCAGCATACAGGGTTATGGTGAAGCTTTCTTT,CASSIQGYGEAFF